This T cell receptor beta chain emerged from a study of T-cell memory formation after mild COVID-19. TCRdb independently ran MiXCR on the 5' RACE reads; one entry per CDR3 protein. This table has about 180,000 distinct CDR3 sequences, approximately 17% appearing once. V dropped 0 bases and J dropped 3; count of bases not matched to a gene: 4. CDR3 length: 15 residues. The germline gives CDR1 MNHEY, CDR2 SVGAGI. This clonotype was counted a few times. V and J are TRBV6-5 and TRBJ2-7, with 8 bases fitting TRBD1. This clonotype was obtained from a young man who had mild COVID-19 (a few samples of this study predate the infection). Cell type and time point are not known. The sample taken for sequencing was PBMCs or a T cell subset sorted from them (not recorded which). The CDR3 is CASSYSQGALYEQYF. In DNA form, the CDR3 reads TGTGCCAGCAGTTACTCGCAGGGGGCACTCTACGAGCAGTACTTC.